Judged by frequency, the clone carrying this T cell receptor beta chain is medium-sized (0.01 to 0.1%). Its matching antigen is unknown. Per germline, CDR1 MNHNS and CDR2 SASEGT. CDR3 length: 12 amino acids. The record originates from a study of T cell clusters in autoimmune cytopenias. Study results and caveats: Exclusive TRB clusters were approximately 3.2-fold more numerous in healthy donors than in active autoimmune hepatitis. The T cell clusters were defined only in silico, without experimental functional validation. Physiological T cell clusters of healthy donors were apparently absent in primary autoimmune cytopenia patients. TRB repertoire shifts in secondary cytopenia and chronic lymphocytic leukemia mostly reflected lymphoma, not autoimmunity.

TRB amplification used roughly 250 ng of peripheral blood genomic DNA. TRB rearrangements were amplified by touch-down multiplex PCR with mixed TRB-A/B primers. TCRdb reprocessed the multiplex PCR reads; each CDR3 protein has one entry and no DNA is given. Here the sample table reports fewer than 10,000 distinct CDR3 sequences. The sequence was obtained from a human donor with an autoimmune cytopenia or autoimmune hepatitis (not recorded which). The chain combines TRBV6-1 with TRBJ2-1. What was sequenced was peripheral blood. Here the CDR3 reads CASSEVAYEQFF.